The T cell receptor (beta chain) under discussion was sequenced for a study of cytomegalovirus exposure and HLA in healthy donors. Of note for this clone: What it recognizes is unknown.

Primers included in the PCR were 60 Vbeta and 13 Jbeta primers. Repertoires were generated with immunoSEQ multiplex PCR, while TCRdb's copy carries only in-frame clones and drops some. This table holds under 150,000 clones, 80% found once. Study-wide results and caveats: Excluded: some indistinguishable V segments such as TRBV6-2 and TRBV6-3. The study designated fewer than 200 TCR beta chains cytomegalovirus-associated.

Trimming stripped 1 base from V and 0 bases from J, with 6 bases between. Germline loops: CDR1 SGHVS, CDR2 FNYEAQ. The CDR3 contains 15 residues. The chain recombines TRBV7-6 with TRBJ2-2; D not resolved. The specimen sequenced was PBMCs. The TCR sequence derives from a male donor in good health and CMV-seronegative. The CDR3 DNA sequence: TGTGCCAGCAGCTTAGAGACAACGAACACCGGGGAGCTGTTTTTT. Its protein product is CASSLETTNTGELFF.